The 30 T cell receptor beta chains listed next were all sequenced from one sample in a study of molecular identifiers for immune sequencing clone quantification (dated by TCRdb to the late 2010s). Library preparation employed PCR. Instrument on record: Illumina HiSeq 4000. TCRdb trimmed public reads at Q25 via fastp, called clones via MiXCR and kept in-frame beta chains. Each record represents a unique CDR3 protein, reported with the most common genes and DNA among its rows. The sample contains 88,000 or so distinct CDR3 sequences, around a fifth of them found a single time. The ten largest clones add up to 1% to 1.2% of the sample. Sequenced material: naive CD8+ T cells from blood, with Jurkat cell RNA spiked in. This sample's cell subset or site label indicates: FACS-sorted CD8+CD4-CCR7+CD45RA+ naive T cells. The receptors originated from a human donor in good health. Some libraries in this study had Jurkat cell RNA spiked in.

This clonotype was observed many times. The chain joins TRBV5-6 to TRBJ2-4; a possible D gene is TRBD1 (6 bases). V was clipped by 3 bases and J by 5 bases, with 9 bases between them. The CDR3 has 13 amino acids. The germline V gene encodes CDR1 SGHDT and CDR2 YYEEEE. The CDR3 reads CASSSGAENIQYF. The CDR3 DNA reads TGTGCCAGCAGCTCAGGGGCTGAAAACATTCAGTACTTC.

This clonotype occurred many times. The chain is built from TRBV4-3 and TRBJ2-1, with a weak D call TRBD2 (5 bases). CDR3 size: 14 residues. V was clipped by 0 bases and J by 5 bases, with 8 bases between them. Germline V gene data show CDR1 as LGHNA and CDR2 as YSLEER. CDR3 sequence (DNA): TGCGCCAGCAGCCAAGATACCGGGAACAATGAGCAGTTCTTC. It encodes CASSQDTGNNEQFF.

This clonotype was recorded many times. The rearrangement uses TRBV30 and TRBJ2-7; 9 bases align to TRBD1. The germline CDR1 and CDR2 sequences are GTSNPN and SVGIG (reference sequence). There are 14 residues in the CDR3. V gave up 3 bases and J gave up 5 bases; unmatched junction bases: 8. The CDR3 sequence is CAWSRTGGADEQYF. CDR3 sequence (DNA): TGTGCCTGGAGCAGAACAGGGGGCGCGGACGAGCAGTACTTC.

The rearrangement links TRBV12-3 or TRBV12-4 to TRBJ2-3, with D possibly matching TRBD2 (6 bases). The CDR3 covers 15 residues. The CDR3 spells CASGLALQSPDTQYF. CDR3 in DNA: TGTGCTAGCGGTTTAGCGCTGCAGTCCCCAGATACGCAGTATTTT.

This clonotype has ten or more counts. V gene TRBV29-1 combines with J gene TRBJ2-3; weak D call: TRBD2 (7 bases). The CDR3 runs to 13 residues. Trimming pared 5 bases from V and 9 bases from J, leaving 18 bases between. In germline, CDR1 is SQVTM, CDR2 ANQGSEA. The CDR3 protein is CSVPMGGPGTQYF. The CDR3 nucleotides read TGCAGCGTTCCCATGGGGGGGCCAGGGACGCAGTATTTT.

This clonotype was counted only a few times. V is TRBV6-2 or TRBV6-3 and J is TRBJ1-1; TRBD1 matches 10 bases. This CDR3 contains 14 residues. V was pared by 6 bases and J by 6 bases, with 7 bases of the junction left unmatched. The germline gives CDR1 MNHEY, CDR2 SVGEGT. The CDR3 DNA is TGTGCCAGCAGACCGACAGGGGGCTTCGCTGAAGCTTTCTTT. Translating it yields CASRPTGGFAEAFF.

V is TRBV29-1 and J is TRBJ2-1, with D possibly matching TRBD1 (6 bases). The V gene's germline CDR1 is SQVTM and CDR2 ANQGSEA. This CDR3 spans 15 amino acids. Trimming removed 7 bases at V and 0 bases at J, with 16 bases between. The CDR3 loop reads CSGWTDPSSYNEQFF. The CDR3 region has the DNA TGCAGCGGCTGGACAGATCCTAGCTCCTACAATGAGCAGTTCTTC.

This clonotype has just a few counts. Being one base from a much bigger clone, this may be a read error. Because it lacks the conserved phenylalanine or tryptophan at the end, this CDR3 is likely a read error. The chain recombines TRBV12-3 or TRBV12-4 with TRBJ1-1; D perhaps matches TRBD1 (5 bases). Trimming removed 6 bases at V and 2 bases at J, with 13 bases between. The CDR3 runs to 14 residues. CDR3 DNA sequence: TGTGCCAGCAGAGCGGGACTGAGAAACACTGAAGCTTTCCTT. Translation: CASRAGLRNTEAFL.

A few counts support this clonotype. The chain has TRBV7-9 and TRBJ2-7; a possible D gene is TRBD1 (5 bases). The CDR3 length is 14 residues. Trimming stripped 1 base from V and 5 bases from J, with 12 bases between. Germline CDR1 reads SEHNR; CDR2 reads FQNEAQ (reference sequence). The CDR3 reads CASSLGLQAHEQYF. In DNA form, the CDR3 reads TGTGCCAGCAGCTTAGGTCTACAGGCCCACGAGCAGTACTTC.

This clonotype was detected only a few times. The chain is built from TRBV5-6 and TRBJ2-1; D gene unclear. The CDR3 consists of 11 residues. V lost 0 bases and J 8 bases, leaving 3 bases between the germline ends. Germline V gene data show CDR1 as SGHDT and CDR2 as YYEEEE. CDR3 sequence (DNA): TGTGCCAGCAGCTTGGTCGATGAGCAGTTCTTC. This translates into CASSLVDEQFF. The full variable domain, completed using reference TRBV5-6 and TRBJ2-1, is DAGVTQSPTHLIKTRGQQVTLRCSPKSGHDTVSWYQQALGQGPQFIFQYYEEEERQRGNFPDRFSGHQFPNYSSELNVNALLLGDSALYLCASSLVDEQFFGPGTRLTVL.

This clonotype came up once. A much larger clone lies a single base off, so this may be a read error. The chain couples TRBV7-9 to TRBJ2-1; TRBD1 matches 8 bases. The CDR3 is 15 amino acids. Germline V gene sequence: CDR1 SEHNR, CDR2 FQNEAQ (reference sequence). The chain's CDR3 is CASSLGQGSYDEQFF. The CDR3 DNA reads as TGTGCCAGCAGCTTAGGACAGGGGTCCTACGATGAGCAGTTCTTC.

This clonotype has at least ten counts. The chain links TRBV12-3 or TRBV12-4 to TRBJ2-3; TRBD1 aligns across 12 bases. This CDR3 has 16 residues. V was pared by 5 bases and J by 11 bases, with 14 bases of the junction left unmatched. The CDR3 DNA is TGTGCCAGCAGTGACCGGGACAGGGGGCCGGAAGGGATGCAGTATTTT. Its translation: CASSDRDRGPEGMQYF.

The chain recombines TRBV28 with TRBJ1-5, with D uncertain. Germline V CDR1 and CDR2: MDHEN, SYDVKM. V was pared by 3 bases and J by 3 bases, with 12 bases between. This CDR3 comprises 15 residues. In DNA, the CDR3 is TGTGCCAGCAGTTTGGGCAAAGGATTCAATCAGCCCCAGCATTTT. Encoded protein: CASSLGKGFNQPQHF.

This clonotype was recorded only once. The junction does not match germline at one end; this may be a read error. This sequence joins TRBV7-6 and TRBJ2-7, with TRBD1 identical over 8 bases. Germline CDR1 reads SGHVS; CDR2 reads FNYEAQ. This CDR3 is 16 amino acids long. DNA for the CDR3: TGTGCCAGCAGCTCACGTCCGGGACAGGCGGCCTACGGGCAGTACTTC. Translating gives CASSSRPGQAAYGQYF.

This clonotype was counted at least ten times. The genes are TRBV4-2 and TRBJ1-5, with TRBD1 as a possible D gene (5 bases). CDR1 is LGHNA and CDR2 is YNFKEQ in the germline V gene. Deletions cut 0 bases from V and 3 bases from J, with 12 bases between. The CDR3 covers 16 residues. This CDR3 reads CASSQEQGEDNQPQHF. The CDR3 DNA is TGTGCCAGCAGCCAAGAGCAGGGAGAGGACAATCAGCCCCAGCATTTT.

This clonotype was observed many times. The CDR3 loop reads CASSLTGGGAEAFF. As DNA, the CDR3 is TGTGCCAGCAGTCTGACAGGGGGAGGGGCTGAAGCTTTCTTT. The V and J genes are TRBV27 and TRBJ1-1, with 9 bases identical to TRBD1. The CDR3 runs 14 residues. Per germline, CDR1 MNHEY and CDR2 SMNVEV (reference sequence). After removal of 5 bases from V and 6 bases from J, the junction contained 7 bases not matched to a gene.

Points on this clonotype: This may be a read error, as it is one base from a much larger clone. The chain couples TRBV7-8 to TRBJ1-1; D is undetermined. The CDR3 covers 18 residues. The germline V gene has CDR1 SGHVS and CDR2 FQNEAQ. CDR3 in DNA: TGTGCCAGCGGCTTTGCATACTCGGAGACGTCCATGAACACTGAAGCTTTCTTT. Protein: CASGFAYSETSMNTEAFF.

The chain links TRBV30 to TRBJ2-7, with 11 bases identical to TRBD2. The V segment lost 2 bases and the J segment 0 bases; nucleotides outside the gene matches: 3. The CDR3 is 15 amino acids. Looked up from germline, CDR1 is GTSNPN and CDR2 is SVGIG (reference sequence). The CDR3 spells CAWSSGTSGSYEQYF. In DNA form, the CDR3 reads TGTGCCTGGAGTTCCGGGACTAGCGGCTCCTACGAGCAGTACTTC.

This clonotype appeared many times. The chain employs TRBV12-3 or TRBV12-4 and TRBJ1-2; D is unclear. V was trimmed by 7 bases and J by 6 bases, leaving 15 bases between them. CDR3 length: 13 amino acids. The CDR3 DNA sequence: TGTGCCAGCAACCCCCCCGACCGGGATGGCTACACCTTC. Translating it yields CASNPPDRDGYTF.

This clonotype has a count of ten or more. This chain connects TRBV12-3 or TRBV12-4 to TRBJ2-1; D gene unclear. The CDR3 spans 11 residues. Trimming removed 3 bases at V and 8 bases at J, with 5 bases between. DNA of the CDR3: TGTGCCAGCAGTTTTGTCGATGAGCAGTTCTTC. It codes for CASSFVDEQFF.

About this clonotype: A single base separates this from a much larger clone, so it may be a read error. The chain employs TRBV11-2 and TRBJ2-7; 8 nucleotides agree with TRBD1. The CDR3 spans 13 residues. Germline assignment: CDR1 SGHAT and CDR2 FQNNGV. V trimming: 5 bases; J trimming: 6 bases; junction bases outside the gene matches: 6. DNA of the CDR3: TGTGCCAGCAGCCGGACAGGGTCCCTCGAGCAGTACTTC. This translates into CASSRTGSLEQYF.

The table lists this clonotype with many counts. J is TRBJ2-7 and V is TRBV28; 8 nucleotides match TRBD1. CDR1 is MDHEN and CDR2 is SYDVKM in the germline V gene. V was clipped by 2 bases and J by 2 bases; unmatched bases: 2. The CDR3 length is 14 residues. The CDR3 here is CASSLGRGPYEQYF. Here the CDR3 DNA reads TGTGCCAGCAGTTTAGGCAGGGGGCCCTACGAGCAGTACTTC.

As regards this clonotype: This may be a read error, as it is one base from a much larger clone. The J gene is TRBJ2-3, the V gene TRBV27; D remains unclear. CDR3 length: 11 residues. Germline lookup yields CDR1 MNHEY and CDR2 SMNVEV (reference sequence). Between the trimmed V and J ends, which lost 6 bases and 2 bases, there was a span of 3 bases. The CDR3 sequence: CASRTTDTQYF. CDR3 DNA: TGTGCCAGCAGAACCACAGATACGCAGTATTTT.

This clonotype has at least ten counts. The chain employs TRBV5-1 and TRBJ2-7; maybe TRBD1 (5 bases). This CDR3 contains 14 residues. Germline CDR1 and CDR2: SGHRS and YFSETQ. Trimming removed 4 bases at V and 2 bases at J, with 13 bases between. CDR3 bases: TGCGCCAGCAGCGGGGTAGGGGAACCCTACGAGCAGTACTTC. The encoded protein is CASSGVGEPYEQYF.

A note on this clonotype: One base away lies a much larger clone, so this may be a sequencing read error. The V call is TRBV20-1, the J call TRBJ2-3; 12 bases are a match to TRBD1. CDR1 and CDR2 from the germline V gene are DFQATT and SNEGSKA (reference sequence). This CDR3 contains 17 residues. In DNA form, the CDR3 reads TGCAGTGCTAGAGATAGGTCTGGGACAGGGGGCAGGGATACGCGGTATTTT. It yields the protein CSARDRSGTGGRDTRYF.

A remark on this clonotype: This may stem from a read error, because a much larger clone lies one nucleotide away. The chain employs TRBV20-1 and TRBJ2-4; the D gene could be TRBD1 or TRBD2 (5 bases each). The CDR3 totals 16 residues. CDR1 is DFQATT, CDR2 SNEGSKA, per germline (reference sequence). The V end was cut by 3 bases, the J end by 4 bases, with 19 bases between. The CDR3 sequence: CSARRPSGGSKNIQYF. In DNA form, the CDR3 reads TGCAGTGCTAGGAGACCCAGTGGGGGATCAAAAAACATTCAGTACTTC.

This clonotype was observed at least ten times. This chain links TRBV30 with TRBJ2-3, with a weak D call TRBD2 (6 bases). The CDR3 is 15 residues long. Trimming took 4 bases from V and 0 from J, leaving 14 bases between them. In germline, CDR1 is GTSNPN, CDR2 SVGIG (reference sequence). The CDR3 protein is CAWTGGGASTDTQYF. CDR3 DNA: TGTGCCTGGACCGGAGGCGGGGCCAGCACAGATACGCAGTATTTT.

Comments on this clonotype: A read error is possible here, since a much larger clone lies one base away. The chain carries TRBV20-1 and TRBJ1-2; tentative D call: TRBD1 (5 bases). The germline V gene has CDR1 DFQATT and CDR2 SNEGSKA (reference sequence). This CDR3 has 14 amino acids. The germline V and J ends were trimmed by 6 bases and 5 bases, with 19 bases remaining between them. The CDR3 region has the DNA TGCAGTGCCTGGACTCCAACGGAGGGGTATGGCTACACCTTC. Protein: CSAWTPTEGYGYTF.

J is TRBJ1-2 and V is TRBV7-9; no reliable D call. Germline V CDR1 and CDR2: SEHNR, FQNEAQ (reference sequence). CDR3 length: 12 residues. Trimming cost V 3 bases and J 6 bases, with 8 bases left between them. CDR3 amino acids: CASSFGRDGYTF. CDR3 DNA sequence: TGTGCCAGCAGCTTTGGGAGGGATGGCTACACCTTC.

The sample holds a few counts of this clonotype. CDR3 sequence: CASKAGGTNYNEQFF. CDR3 sequence (DNA): TGTGCCAGCAAAGCGGGGGGGACAAATTACAATGAGCAGTTCTTC. V usage is TRBV27 and J usage is TRBJ2-1; 10 bases align to TRBD2. This CDR3 is 15 amino acids long. V lost 7 bases, J lost 4 bases, and 7 bases stayed unmatched. Germline CDR1 MNHEY, CDR2 SMNVEV (reference sequence).